This T cell receptor (beta chain) is from a study of CD8+ T cells in alopecia areata. A note on this clone: Mouse germline and gene names are used. The CDR3 end lies 4 residues beyond the end of the read and is filled in from the germline J gene. Other DNA sequences of this sample code for an identical CDR3.

Germline V lookup: CDR1 NSQYPW, CDR2 LRSPGD (reference sequence). The CDR3 is 14 residues long. Reverse transcription of extracted RNA yielded cDNA, which provided the sequencing template. Profiling relied on immunoSEQ multiplex PCR, and the TCRdb table lists in-frame clones only, not all of them. The sample shows roughly 120,000 clones, none of them appearing just once. Source material: lesional skin. The TCR sequence derives from a C3H/HeJ mouse with alopecia areata. The MHC haplotype recorded for the strain is H2-k. The chain links TRBV1 to TRBJ1-1; 8 positions agree with TRBD1. CDR3 DNA (partial): TGCACCTGCAGTGCAGACGACAGGGGCCCA. Translating it yields CTCSADDRGP. The full CDR3 protein reads CTCSADDRGPEVFF.